A single sample is the source of the 20 T cell receptor beta chains below, sequenced in a study of cytomegalovirus exposure and HLA in healthy donors. The PCR employed 60 Vbeta primers together with 13 Jbeta primers. The assay was immunoSEQ multiplex PCR, and TCRdb's table has in-frame clones only and misses some. Here the sample spans some 130,000 clones, approximately 77% being singletons. The sequencing sample was made of PBMCs. These receptors came from a woman between 35 and 50 years old in good health and CMV-seronegative.

V usage is TRBV15 and J usage is TRBJ2-5; 8 nucleotides align to TRBD1. Near its end, the DNA agrees better with TRBJ2-7, so the J call may be wrong. From germline, CDR1 is LNHNV and CDR2 YYDKDF (reference sequence). CDR3 length equals 15 residues. The CDR3 protein is CATSDISGGIYEQYF. The CDR3 bases are TGTGCCACCAGCGATATATCAGGGGGCATATACGAGCAGTACTTC.

The chain joins TRBV29-1 to TRBJ1-2; D call uncertain. Germline lookup yields CDR1 SQVTM and CDR2 ANQGSEA. The length of the CDR3 is 13 residues. V lost 3 bases, J lost 8 bases, and 16 bases lay in between. CDR3 sequence: CSVDPRSKSGYTF. CDR3 nucleotides: TGCAGCGTTGATCCCAGGTCGAAGTCGGGCTACACCTTC.

This clone appeared once. The chain is built from TRBV27 and TRBJ2-7; D might be TRBD1 (5 bases). The germline V gene has CDR1 MNHEY and CDR2 SMNVEV (reference sequence). Trimming took 5 bases from V and 2 from J, leaving 13 bases between them. There are 14 residues in the CDR3. The CDR3 bases are TGTGCCAGCAGTCTCACGTCGACAGCCTACGAGCAGTACTTC. Amino acid sequence: CASSLTSTAYEQYF.

This clone was counted only a few times. The rearrangement joins TRBV2 to TRBJ1-1; 7 bases align to TRBD1. The V and J ends lost 8 bases and 2 bases, in that order; junction bases with no gene match: 11. CDR1 is SNHLY and CDR2 is FYNNEI in the germline V gene. This CDR3 has 15 amino acids. Here the CDR3 reads CASRLWGTDNTEAFF. Here the CDR3 DNA reads TGTGCCAGCCGACTTTGGGGGACAGACAACACTGAAGCTTTCTTT.

This clone came up a few times. The J gene is TRBJ1-3, the V gene TRBV6-1; possibly TRBD1 for D (5 bases). The CDR3 runs 14 residues. The V end was cut by 3 bases, the J end by 2 bases, with 8 bases between. Germline V CDR1 and CDR2: MNHNS, SASEGT. CDR3 sequence (DNA): TGTGCCAGCAGTGACTGGGGCCCTGGAAACACCATATATTTT. It codes for CASSDWGPGNTIYF.

CDR3 nucleotide sequence: TGTGCCAGCAGCCCCCCGGCGGTCAGCTCTGGAAACACCATATATTTT. Encoded protein: CASSPPAVSSGNTIYF. The chain employs TRBV7-3 and TRBJ1-3; D uncertain. Looked up from germline, CDR1 is SGHTA and CDR2 is FQGTGA. V was shortened by 5 bases and J by 0 bases, with 14 bases between the two germline ends. The CDR3 extends over 16 amino acids.

This clone was observed a few times. This sequence joins TRBV11-1 and TRBJ2-7; the D gene is possibly TRBD1 (6 bases). The CDR3 has 13 residues. V was cut by 5 bases and J by 4 bases, with 12 bases left in between. Looked up from germline, CDR1 is SGHAT and CDR2 is FQDESV (reference sequence). The CDR3 nucleotides are TGTGCCAGCAGCGGTAGTGGGACATACGAGCAGTACTTC. Translating gives CASSGSGTYEQYF.

The chain employs TRBV6-1 and TRBJ1-2; TRBD1 might be the D (6 bases). CDR3 length equals 14 residues. Germline V gene data show CDR1 as MNHNS and CDR2 as SASEGT. Trimming stripped 7 bases from V and 4 bases from J, with 16 bases between. CDR3 bases: TGTGCCAGCACTCCATTACAGGGTTTCTATGGCTACACCTTC. This translates into CASTPLQGFYGYTF.

The V gene is TRBV4-3, the J gene TRBJ2-3; TRBD2 agrees at 12 bases. This CDR3 has 15 residues. Trimming cost V 6 bases and J 4 bases; bases outside gene matches: 5. Germline-derived CDR1 and CDR2 are LGHNA and YSLEER. The CDR3 sequence is CASSRTSGASDTQYF. The CDR3 bases are TGCGCCAGCAGTCGGACTAGCGGGGCCTCAGATACGCAGTATTTT.

This clone was found once. V usage is TRBV6-5 and J usage is TRBJ2-1; D may be TRBD2 (6 bases). The V gene's germline CDR1 is MNHEY and CDR2 SVGAGI. This CDR3 spans 15 amino acids. Trimming pared 6 bases from V and 3 bases from J, leaving 15 bases between. In DNA form, the CDR3 reads TGTGCCAGCAGACCCGGACTGCGGGGCTACAATGAGCAGTTCTTC. This gives the protein CASRPGLRGYNEQFF.

The V and J genes are TRBV6-1 and TRBJ2-5; TRBD2 agrees at 8 bases. Germline CDR1 and CDR2: MNHNS and SASEGT. V was pared by 3 bases and J by 3 bases, with 12 bases of the junction left unmatched. This CDR3 is built from 17 residues. CDR3 amino acids: CASSDRRGDRLKETQYF. The DNA of the CDR3 is TGTGCCAGCAGTGATAGGCGGGGGGACCGATTAAAAGAGACCCAGTACTTC.

V gene TRBV4-3 combines with J gene TRBJ2-2; perhaps TRBD2 as D (5 bases). Germline values: CDR1 LGHNA, CDR2 YSLEER. V was clipped by 0 bases and J by 3 bases, with 11 bases between them. The CDR3 has 16 residues. The CDR3 DNA reads as TGCGCCAGCAGCCAAGAGCCTAGCCTCTACACCGGGGAGCTGTTTTTT. This sequence encodes CASSQEPSLYTGELFF.

The J gene is TRBJ1-5, the V gene TRBV28, with D unresolved. V lost 5 bases to trimming and J lost 4 bases, with 15 bases between them. Germline V lookup: CDR1 MDHEN, CDR2 SYDVKM. There are 15 residues in the CDR3. The CDR3 sequence is CASSRVLGANQPQHF. CDR3 coding DNA: TGTGCCAGCAGTCGCGTCCTGGGAGCAAATCAGCCCCAGCATTTT.

This clone turned up a few times. The V gene is TRBV29-1, the J gene TRBJ1-1; D not certain. With 1 base removed from V and 4 bases from J, the gap between germline ends came to 7 bases. Germline-derived CDR1 and CDR2 are SQVTM and ANQGSEA. This CDR3 region has 12 residues. The CDR3 sequence: CSVEGRFTEAFF. The CDR3 DNA is TGCAGCGTTGAAGGCCGGTTCACTGAAGCTTTCTTT.

V gene TRBV6-6 combines with J gene TRBJ1-2; 9 bases map to TRBD1. Germline V lookup: CDR1 MNHNY, CDR2 SVGAGI (reference sequence). The CDR3 spans 15 residues. V gave up 2 bases and J gave up 3 bases; unmatched junction bases: 4. The CDR3: CASSYRDRVDYGYTF. The CDR3 DNA is TGTGCCAGCAGTTACAGGGACAGGGTAGACTATGGCTACACCTTC.

The chain uses TRBV5-1 and TRBJ2-3, with a weak D call TRBD1 (5 bases). This CDR3 comprises 13 residues. Trimming removed 3 bases at V and 2 bases at J, with 7 bases between. Germline CDR1 SGHRS, CDR2 YFSETQ. The CDR3 DNA reads as TGCGCCAGCAGCTCAGGGATCACAGATACGCAGTATTTT. Protein product: CASSSGITDTQYF.

This clone was seen only a few times. The chain links TRBV29-1 to TRBJ1-2, with D uncertain. The germline V and J ends were trimmed by 3 bases and 8 bases, with 13 bases remaining between them. This CDR3 contains 12 residues. CDR1 and CDR2 from the germline V gene are SQVTM and ANQGSEA. The chain's CDR3 is CSVEGNSGGYTF. CDR3 sequence (DNA): TGCAGCGTTGAGGGGAATTCGGGAGGCTACACCTTC.

In DNA, the CDR3 is TGTGCCAGCAGTGCCGTTATAGGGAACGGGGGAGTTCACAATGAGCAGTTCTTC. This gives the protein CASSAVIGNGGVHNEQFF. V is TRBV25-1 and J is TRBJ2-1; TRBD2 is a possible D gene (6 bases). V lost 4 bases to trimming and J lost 5 bases, with 24 bases between them. The CDR3 covers 18 residues. CDR1 MGHDK and CDR2 SYGVNS come from the germline V gene.

This chain joins TRBV28 and TRBJ1-2; D may be TRBD1 (5 bases). V was clipped by 1 base and J by 8 bases, with 20 bases between them. CDR1 is MDHEN, CDR2 SYDVKM, per germline. This CDR3 comprises 16 residues. The CDR3 sequence: CASSLSTPGTARGYTF. The CDR3 bases are TGTGCCAGCAGTTTATCTACTCCCGGGACTGCGAGGGGCTACACCTTC.

This chain uses TRBV5-1 with TRBJ2-6, with TRBD1 as a possible D gene (7 bases). The CDR3 consists of 17 residues. V was shortened by 5 bases and J by 3 bases, with 18 bases between the two germline ends. Germline-derived CDR1 and CDR2 are SGHRS and YFSETQ. The CDR3 is CASSLEGAVYGANVLTF. The CDR3 DNA reads as TGCGCCAGCAGTCTGGAGGGGGCGGTTTATGGGGCCAACGTCCTGACTTTC.